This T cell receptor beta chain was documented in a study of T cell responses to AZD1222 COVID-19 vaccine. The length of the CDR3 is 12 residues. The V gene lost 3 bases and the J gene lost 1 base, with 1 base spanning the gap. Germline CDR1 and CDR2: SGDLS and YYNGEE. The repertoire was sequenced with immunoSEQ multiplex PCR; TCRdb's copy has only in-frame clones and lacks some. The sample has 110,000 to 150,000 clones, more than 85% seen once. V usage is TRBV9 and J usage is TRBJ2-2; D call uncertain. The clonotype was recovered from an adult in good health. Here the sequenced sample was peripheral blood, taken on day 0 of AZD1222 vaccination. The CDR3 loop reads CASSENTGELFF. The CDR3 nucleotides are TGTGCCAGCAGCGAGAACACCGGGGAGCTGTTTTTT.